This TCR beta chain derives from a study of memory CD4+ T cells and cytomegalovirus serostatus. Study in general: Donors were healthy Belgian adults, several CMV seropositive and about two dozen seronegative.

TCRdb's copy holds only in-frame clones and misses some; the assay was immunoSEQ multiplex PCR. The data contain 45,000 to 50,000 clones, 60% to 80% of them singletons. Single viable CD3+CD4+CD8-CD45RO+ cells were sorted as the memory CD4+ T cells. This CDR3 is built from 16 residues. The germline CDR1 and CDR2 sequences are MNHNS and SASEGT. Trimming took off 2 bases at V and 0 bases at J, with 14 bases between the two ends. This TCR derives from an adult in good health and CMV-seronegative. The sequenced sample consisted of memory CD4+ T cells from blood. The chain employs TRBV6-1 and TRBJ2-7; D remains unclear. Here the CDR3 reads CASSEFGQAASYEQYF. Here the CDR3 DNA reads TGTGCCAGCAGTGAATTTGGGCAGGCTGCCTCCTACGAGCAGTACTTC.